This T cell receptor beta chain originates from a study of regulatory T cells in long-lasting Graves disease. Both iRepertoire HTBI primers and Arm-PCR of CDR3 regions were used to build the TCR beta libraries. TCRdb itself ran the multiplex PCR reads through MiXCR, one entry per CDR3 protein. The sample records 350,000 to 400,000 distinct CDR3 sequences, 15% to 20% being singletons. The germline V gene has CDR1 GTSNPN and CDR2 SVGIG (reference sequence). Trimming took off 2 bases at V and 8 bases at J, with 12 bases between the two ends. The CDR3 contains 12 residues. The sample holds many counts of this clonotype. Stated time point: newly diagnosed GD, antithyroid drugs for less than 3 months. With RNA extracted from PBMCs as input, the TCR library was made. Patients were from an endocrinology department in Xi'an, China. A blood draw put around 9.3 milliliters of peripheral blood into EDTA tubes. In addition, the sample was reused for a study of T cells in Graves' hyperthyroidism and ophthalmopathy. This second report adds: Clonotypes that were expanded in thyroid above 0.001 mostly appeared in blood too.

This chain uses TRBV30 with TRBJ1-2, with D maybe TRBD1 (6 bases). The source was peripheral blood mononuclear cells (PBMCs), collected at new diagnosis, from a patient treated with antithyroid drugs. The origin of this receptor is a woman under 30 with Graves disease. The CDR3 DNA follows: TGTGCCTGGAGTCAGGGGACGGGGGGCTACACCTTC. Protein product: CAWSQGTGGYTF.